The subject of this entry is one TCR beta chain. Patients in Seattle were enrolled during active infection, then followed longitudinally. Under the authors' procedure: Using reference gene primer amplification, nucleated cell counts were estimated. Assay used: immunoSEQ multiplex PCR; TCRdb lists only in-frame clones, some missing. V, J and clone size derive from that table, while D and trimming were established from the DNA sequence. The data contain 150,000 to 200,000 clones, 80% to 90% of them singletons. This specimen comes from a study of blood T cell repertoires in COVID-19. In the study overall: Samples representing acute and convalescent COVID-19 were sourced from the United States, Italy and Spain. T cells, B-cell-depleted T cells, or PBMCs provided the cDNA or gDNA that served as material.

Per germline, CDR1 MNHEY and CDR2 SMNVEV (reference sequence). Losses at the gene ends were 2 bases for V and 5 bases for J; bases not matched to a gene: 4. The CDR3 spans 14 residues. The receptor was isolated from a woman aged 80 or over with COVID-19, enrolled during active disease. The sequencing sample was made of peripheral blood. The chain uses TRBV27 and TRBJ1-1; 8 nucleotides align to TRBD1. CDR3 region: CASSLTGGRTEAFF. The CDR3 DNA is TGTGCCAGCAGTTTAACAGGGGGAAGGACTGAAGCTTTCTTT.